Below are 18 T cell receptor beta chains sequenced from a single sample in a study of cytomegalovirus exposure and HLA in healthy donors. The PCR made use of 60 Vbeta and 13 Jbeta primers. Generated by immunoSEQ multiplex PCR, the TCRdb table keeps only in-frame clones and is missing some. In total, the table holds under 200,000 clones. Sequencing input: PBMCs. These receptors all stem from a young man in good health and CMV-seronegative.

The chain employs TRBV19 and TRBJ2-1; 8 nucleotides match TRBD1. Unmatched junction bases numbered 8, after V lost 3 bases and J lost 16 bases. CDR3 length: 12 amino acids. Germline CDR1 LNHDA, CDR2 SQIVND (reference sequence). In DNA form, the CDR3 reads TGTGCCAGTAGTATGTCAGGACAGGGTTTCTTCTTC. Its protein is CASSMSGQGFFF. Full variable domain (rest looked up from reference TRBV19 and TRBJ2-1): DGGITQSPKYLFRKEGQNVTLSCEQNLNHDAMYWYRQDPGQGLRLIYYSQIVNDFQKGDIAEGYSVSREKKESFPLTVTSAQKNPTAFYLCASSMSGQGFFFGPGTRLTVL.

The rearrangement links TRBV2 to TRBJ2-1; TRBD1 agrees at 7 bases. The V gene end was trimmed by 6 bases and the J gene end by 0 bases; junction bases not matched to a gene: 2. The CDR3 is 14 amino acids. The germline gives CDR1 SNHLY, CDR2 FYNNEI. The CDR3 bases are TGTGCCAGCAGCGGGGACAGCTCCTACAATGAGCAGTTCTTC. It is translated as CASSGDSSYNEQFF.

The gene calls are TRBV4-2 and TRBJ2-2; 11 bases match TRBD2. V lost 4 bases and J lost 7; bases outside the gene matches: 11. The CDR3 totals 17 residues. Germline V gene sequence: CDR1 LGHNA, CDR2 YNFKEQ. CDR3 in DNA: TGTGCCAGCAGCCCTCCCTTAGCGGGAGGGCCGGGCGGGGAGCTGTTTTTT. This sequence encodes CASSPPLAGGPGGELFF.

The chain employs TRBV6-5 and TRBJ1-2; maybe TRBD1 (5 bases). This CDR3 is built from 14 residues. The germline V gene has CDR1 MNHEY and CDR2 SVGAGI. V was cut by 6 bases and J by 4 bases, with 15 bases left in between. CDR3 residues: CASSPYIGAYGYTF. DNA of the CDR3: TGTGCCAGCAGCCCATATATAGGGGCCTATGGCTACACCTTC.

This chain connects TRBV5-8 to TRBJ1-4; D is perhaps TRBD1 (5 bases). V lost 3 bases, J lost 0 bases, and 12 bases lay in between. The V gene's germline CDR1 is SGHTS and CDR2 YDEGEE. The CDR3 has 16 residues. The CDR3 reads CASSSRQKATNEKLFF. The CDR3 DNA reads as TGTGCCAGCAGCTCAAGACAGAAAGCAACTAATGAAAAACTGTTTTTT. The full variable domain, its missing parts supplied by reference TRBV5-8 and TRBJ1-4, is EAGVTQSPTHLIKTRGQQATLRCSPISGHTSVYWYQQALGLGLQFLLWYDEGEERNRGNFPPRFSGRQFPNYSSELNVNALELEDSALYLCASSSRQKATNEKLFFGSGTQLSVL.

The genes are TRBV9 and TRBJ1-3; no definite D call. This CDR3 has 15 residues. Trimming left V 4 bases short and J 0 bases short, with 11 bases between. The V gene's germline CDR1 is SGDLS and CDR2 YYNGEE. CDR3 DNA sequence: TGTGCCAGCAGCTCTCGACACCTCTCTGGAAACACCATATATTTT. Protein sequence: CASSSRHLSGNTIYF.

The chain employs TRBV19 and TRBJ2-3; D is perhaps TRBD2 (6 bases). The CDR3 spans 15 residues. The V end was cut by 7 bases, the J end by 1 base, with 15 bases between. Germline CDR1 LNHDA, CDR2 SQIVND (reference sequence). CDR3 nucleotides: TGTGCCAGTAAGGCTGCGGGACTGGGCACAGATACGCAGTATTTT. This gives the protein CASKAAGLGTDTQYF.

The chain joins TRBV15 to TRBJ2-5; D not resolved. V lost 5 bases and J lost 1, with 11 bases in between. CDR3 length equals 14 residues. Germline V gene sequence: CDR1 LNHNV, CDR2 YYDKDF (reference sequence). DNA for the CDR3: TGTGCCACCAGCCCCCGTTTATCCCAAGAGACCCAGTACTTC. It yields the protein CATSPRLSQETQYF.

The rearrangement uses TRBV19 and TRBJ1-1; D is unresolved. Trimming took 2 bases from V and 4 from J, leaving 8 bases between them. The CDR3 extends over 13 amino acids. CDR1 is LNHDA and CDR2 is SQIVND in the germline V gene (reference sequence). CDR3 region: CASSINPSTEAFF. The CDR3 DNA reads TGTGCCAGTAGTATAAACCCGAGCACTGAAGCTTTCTTT.

The rearrangement uses TRBV29-1 and TRBJ1-1, with 8 bases matching TRBD1. Per the germline V gene, CDR1 is SQVTM and CDR2 is ANQGSEA. With V trimmed by 6 bases and J by 5 bases, 11 bases remained unmatched. The CDR3 runs 14 residues. CDR3 in DNA: TGCAGCGTGCGTCTTCAGGGGGCAGTTACTGAAGCTTTCTTT. As protein: CSVRLQGAVTEAFF.

The V call is TRBV5-5, the J call TRBJ2-5; D is ambiguous. Trimming took off 4 bases at V and 2 bases at J, with 15 bases between the two ends. The CDR3 consists of 15 residues. Germline V gene lookup returns CDR1 SGHKS and CDR2 YYEKEE (reference sequence). The CDR3 loop reads CASSPRVSAQETQYF. The CDR3 region has the DNA TGTGCCAGCAGCCCACGCGTTTCCGCGCAAGAGACCCAGTACTTC.

The V and J genes are TRBV11-3 and TRBJ1-5; 11 nucleotides agree with TRBD1. Germline values: CDR1 SGHNT, CDR2 YENEEA. V lost 4 bases to trimming and J lost 7 bases; unmatched junction nucleotides: 6. This CDR3 has 15 residues. CDR3 nucleotide sequence: TGTGCCAGCAGCTCCGGGACAGGGGGTGGGCAGCCCCAGCATTTT. As protein: CASSSGTGGGQPQHF.

J is TRBJ2-7 and V is TRBV28; TRBD2 matches at 11 bases. Germline V lookup: CDR1 MDHEN, CDR2 SYDVKM. This CDR3 comprises 15 residues. After removal of 7 bases from V and 4 bases from J, the junction contained 9 bases not matched to a gene. The CDR3 nucleotides read TGTGCCAGCATTTCGGCCGGGACTAGCGGATACGAGCAGTACTTC. Translating it yields CASISAGTSGYEQYF.

The V gene is TRBV7-9, the J gene TRBJ1-1, with unresolved D. This CDR3 region has 13 residues. V was shortened by 5 bases and J by 3 bases, with 10 bases between the two germline ends. From germline, CDR1 is SEHNR and CDR2 FQNEAQ (reference sequence). The CDR3 loop reads CASSRLRDTEAFF. The CDR3 coding sequence is TGTGCCAGCAGCCGACTGAGGGACACTGAAGCTTTCTTT.

The V gene is TRBV5-1, the J gene TRBJ1-4; no clear D. This CDR3 region has 15 residues. Between the trimmed V and J ends, which lost 0 bases and 7 bases, there was a span of 13 bases. Looked up from germline, CDR1 is SGHRS and CDR2 is YFSETQ. The CDR3 region has the DNA TGCGCCAGCAGCTTGGTAAGCCCGGGAGGTGAAAAACTGTTTTTT. Amino acid sequence: CASSLVSPGGEKLFF.

This sequence joins TRBV25-1 and TRBJ2-5, with a possible D match to TRBD1 (5 bases). Germline values: CDR1 MGHDK, CDR2 SYGVNS. V was pared by 4 bases and J by 4 bases, with 7 bases between. The CDR3 runs 12 residues. CDR3 coding DNA: TGTGCCAGCAGTGGACAGTTAGAGACCCAGTACTTC. Amino acids: CASSGQLETQYF.

The chain couples TRBV5-1 to TRBJ1-2, with a possible D match to TRBD1 (6 bases). Trimming pared 0 bases from V and 10 bases from J, leaving 19 bases between. Looked up from germline, CDR1 is SGHRS and CDR2 is YFSETQ. This CDR3 has 15 residues. CDR3 nucleotide sequence: TGCGCCAGCAGCTTGGACGCCATTACCCCAGGGGTCTACACCTTC. Amino acids: CASSLDAITPGVYTF.

V is TRBV5-1 and J is TRBJ2-7; 8 positions agree with TRBD1. This CDR3 is 14 amino acids long. Germline V gene sequence: CDR1 SGHRS, CDR2 YFSETQ. V shed 4 bases and J 6 bases; nucleotides not matched to a gene: 9. The CDR3 region is CASSPTGAVFEQYF. The CDR3 bases are TGCGCCAGCAGCCCGACAGGGGCGGTCTTCGAGCAGTACTTC.